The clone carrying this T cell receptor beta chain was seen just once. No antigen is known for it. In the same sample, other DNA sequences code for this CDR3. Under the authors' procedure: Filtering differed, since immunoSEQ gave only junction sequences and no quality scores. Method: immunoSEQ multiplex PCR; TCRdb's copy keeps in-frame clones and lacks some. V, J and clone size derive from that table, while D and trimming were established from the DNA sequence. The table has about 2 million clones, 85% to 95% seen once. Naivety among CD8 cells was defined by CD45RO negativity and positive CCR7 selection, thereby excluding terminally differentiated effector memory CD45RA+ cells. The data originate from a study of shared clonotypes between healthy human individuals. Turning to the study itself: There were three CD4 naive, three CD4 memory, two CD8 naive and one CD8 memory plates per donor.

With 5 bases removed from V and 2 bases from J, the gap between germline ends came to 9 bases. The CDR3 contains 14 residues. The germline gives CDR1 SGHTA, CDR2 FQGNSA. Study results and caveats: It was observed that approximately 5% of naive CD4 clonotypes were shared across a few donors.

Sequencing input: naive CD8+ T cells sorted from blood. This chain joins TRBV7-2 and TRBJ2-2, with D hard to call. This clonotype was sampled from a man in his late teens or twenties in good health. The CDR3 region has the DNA TGTGCCAGCAGCCTTGGGGTCAACACCGGGGAGCTGTTTTTT. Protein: CASSLGVNTGELFF.